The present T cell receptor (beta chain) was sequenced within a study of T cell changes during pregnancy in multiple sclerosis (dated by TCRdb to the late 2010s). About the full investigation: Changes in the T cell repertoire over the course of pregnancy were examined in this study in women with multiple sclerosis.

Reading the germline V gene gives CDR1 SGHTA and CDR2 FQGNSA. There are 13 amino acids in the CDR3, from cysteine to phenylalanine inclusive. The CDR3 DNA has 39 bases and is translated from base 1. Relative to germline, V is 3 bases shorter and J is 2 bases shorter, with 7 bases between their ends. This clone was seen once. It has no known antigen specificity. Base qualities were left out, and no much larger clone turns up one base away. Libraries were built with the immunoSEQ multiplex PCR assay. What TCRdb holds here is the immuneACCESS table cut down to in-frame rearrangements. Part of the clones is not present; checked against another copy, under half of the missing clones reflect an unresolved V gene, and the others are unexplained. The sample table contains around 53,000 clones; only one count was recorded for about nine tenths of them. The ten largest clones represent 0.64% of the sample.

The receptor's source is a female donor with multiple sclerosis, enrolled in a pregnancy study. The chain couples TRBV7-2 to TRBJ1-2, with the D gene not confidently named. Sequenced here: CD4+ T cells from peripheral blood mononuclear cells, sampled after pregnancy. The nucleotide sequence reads TGTGCCAGCAGCTTTGACTCCAACTATGGCTACACCTTC. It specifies CASSFDSNYGYTF.